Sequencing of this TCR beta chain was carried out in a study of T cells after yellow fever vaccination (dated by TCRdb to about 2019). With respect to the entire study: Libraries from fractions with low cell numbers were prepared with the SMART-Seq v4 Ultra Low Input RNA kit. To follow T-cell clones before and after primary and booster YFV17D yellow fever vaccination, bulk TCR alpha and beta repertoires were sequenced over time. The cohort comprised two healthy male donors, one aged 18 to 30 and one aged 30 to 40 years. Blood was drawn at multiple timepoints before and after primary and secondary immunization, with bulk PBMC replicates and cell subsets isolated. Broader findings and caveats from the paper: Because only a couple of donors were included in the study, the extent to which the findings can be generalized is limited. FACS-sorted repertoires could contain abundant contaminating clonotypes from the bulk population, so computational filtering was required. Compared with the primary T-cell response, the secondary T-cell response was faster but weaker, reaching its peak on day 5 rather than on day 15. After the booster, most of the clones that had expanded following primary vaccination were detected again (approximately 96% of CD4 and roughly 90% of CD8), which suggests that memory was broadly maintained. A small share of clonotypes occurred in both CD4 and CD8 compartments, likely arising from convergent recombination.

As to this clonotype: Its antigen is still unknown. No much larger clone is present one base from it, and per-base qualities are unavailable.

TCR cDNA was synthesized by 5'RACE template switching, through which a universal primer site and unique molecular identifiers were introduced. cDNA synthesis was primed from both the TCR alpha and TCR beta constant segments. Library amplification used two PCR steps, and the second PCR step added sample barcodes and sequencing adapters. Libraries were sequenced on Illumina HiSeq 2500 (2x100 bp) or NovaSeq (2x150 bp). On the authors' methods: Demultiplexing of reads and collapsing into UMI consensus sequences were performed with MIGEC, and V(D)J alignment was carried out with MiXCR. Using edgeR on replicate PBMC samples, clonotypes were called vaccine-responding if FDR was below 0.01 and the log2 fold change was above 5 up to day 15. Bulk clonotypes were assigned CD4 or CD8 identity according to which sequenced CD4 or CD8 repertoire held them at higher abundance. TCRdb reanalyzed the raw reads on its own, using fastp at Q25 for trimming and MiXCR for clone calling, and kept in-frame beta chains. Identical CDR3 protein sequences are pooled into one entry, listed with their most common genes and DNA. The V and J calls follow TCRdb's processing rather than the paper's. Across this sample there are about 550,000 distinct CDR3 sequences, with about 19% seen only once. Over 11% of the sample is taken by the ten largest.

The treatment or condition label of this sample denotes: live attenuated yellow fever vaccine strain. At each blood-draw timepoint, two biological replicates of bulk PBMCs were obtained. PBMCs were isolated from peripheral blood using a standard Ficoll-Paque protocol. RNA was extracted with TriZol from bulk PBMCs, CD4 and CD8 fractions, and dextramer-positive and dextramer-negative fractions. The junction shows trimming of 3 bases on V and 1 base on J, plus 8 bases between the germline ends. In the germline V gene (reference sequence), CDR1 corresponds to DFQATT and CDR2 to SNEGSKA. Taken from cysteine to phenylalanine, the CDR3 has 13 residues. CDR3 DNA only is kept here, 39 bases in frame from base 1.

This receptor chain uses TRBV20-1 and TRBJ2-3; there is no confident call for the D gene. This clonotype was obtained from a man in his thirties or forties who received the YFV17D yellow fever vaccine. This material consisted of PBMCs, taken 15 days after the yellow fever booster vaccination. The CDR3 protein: CSARLRGTDTQYF. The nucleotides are TGCAGTGCTAGGTTAAGAGGCACAGATACGCAGTATTTT.